Below are 29 T cell receptor beta chains sequenced from a single sample in a study of OX40 agonist ivuxolimab in advanced cancers. Profiled with immunoSEQ multiplex PCR; TCRdb holds only in-frame clones, not every one. Of under 40,000 clones listed, about nine tenths are singletons. The sequences come from CD4+ or CD8+ T cells sorted from blood, collected in a trial of the OX40 agonist ivuxolimab. The receptors stem from an adult with an advanced solid tumor such as melanoma, head and neck, liver or kidney cancer.

V and J are TRBV7-9 and TRBJ2-1, with 13 positions matching TRBD2. Germline V lookup: CDR1 SEHNR, CDR2 FQNEAQ (reference sequence). V trimming: 4 bases; J trimming: 10 bases; junction bases outside the gene matches: 7. The CDR3 has 15 residues. The CDR3: CASSSRTSGGFEQFF. DNA of the CDR3: TGTGCCAGCAGCTCCCGGACTAGCGGGGGATTCGAGCAGTTCTTC.

The chain is built from TRBV15 and TRBJ1-4, with D perhaps matching TRBD1 (6 bases). This CDR3 is 17 amino acids long. The ends were cut back, 7 bases at V and 8 bases at J, with 26 bases in the middle. Germline V gene sequence: CDR1 LNHNV, CDR2 YYDKDF (reference sequence). CDR3 sequence reads: CATTVPGTRKATEKLFF. CDR3 in DNA: TGTGCCACCACCGTTCCCGGGACAAGAAAAGCCACAGAAAAACTGTTTTTT.

The chain combines TRBV6-6 with TRBJ1-1, with a tentative D call TRBD1 (5 bases). The CDR3 sequence is 14 residues long. Germline-derived CDR1 and CDR2 are MNHNY and SVGAGI (reference sequence). Trimming cost V 3 bases and J 9 bases, with 17 bases left between them. DNA of the CDR3: TGTGCCAGCAGTTATTCGGACACTACAGGACAAGCTTTCTTT. Translated: CASSYSDTTGQAFF.

This sequence joins TRBV7-3 and TRBJ2-1; 12 positions match TRBD1. J lost 7 bases, V lost 3 bases, and 7 bases had no gene match. This CDR3 contains 16 residues. CDR1 and CDR2 from the germline V gene are SGHTA and FQGTGA. CDR3: CASSLAGTGGKNEQFF. The DNA for the CDR3 is TGTGCCAGCAGCTTGGCCGGGACAGGGGGCAAAAATGAGCAGTTCTTC.

This clone was seen only a few times. This chain connects TRBV6-1 to TRBJ2-7; D is unclear. This CDR3 has 17 amino acids. The V and J ends lost 0 bases and 0 bases respectively, with 15 bases between them. Germline V lookup: CDR1 MNHNS, CDR2 SASEGT. The CDR3 DNA reads TGTGCCAGCAGTGAAGCAAGAGGTTGGCAGAGCTCCTACGAGCAGTACTTC. Protein product: CASSEARGWQSSYEQYF.

The chain couples TRBV7-3 to TRBJ2-1; D is uncertain. The ends were cut back, 4 bases at V and 6 bases at J, with 10 bases in the middle. This CDR3 is built from 13 residues. Germline V CDR1 and CDR2: SGHTA, FQGTGA. CDR3: CASSSVASNEQFF. CDR3 bases: TGTGCCAGCAGCTCCGTGGCGAGCAATGAGCAGTTCTTC.

This clone was seen only once. J is TRBJ1-2 and V is TRBV14; weak D call: TRBD1 (6 bases). Germline V gene lookup returns CDR1 SGHDN and CDR2 FVKESK. CDR3 length: 14 amino acids. V was cut by 7 bases and J by 8 bases, with 20 bases left in between. The CDR3 sequence: CASTQDRVTGGYTF. The CDR3 region has the DNA TGTGCCAGCACCCAGGACAGAGTCACAGGGGGCTACACCTTC.

The chain recombines TRBV28 with TRBJ1-1; possible D gene TRBD1, 5 bases. V was shortened by 3 bases and J by 4 bases, with 18 bases between the two germline ends. CDR1 MDHEN and CDR2 SYDVKM come from the germline V gene. CDR3 length: 16 residues. The CDR3 nucleotides are TGTGCCAGCAGTTTTAATCAGCCCGGGGGGAGCACTGAAGCTTTCTTT. This translates into CASSFNQPGGSTEAFF.

The gene calls are TRBV7-6 and TRBJ2-3; D unclear. This CDR3 has 15 residues. V was shortened by 1 base and J by 0 bases, with 8 bases between the two germline ends. Germline CDR1 reads SGHVS; CDR2 reads FNYEAQ. The CDR3 DNA reads as TGTGCCAGCAGCTTAGGCGGCCTTAGCACAGATACGCAGTATTTT. Translated, it gives CASSLGGLSTDTQYF. The entire variable domain, with the rest obtained from reference TRBV7-6 and TRBJ2-3, is as follows: GAGVSQSPRYKVTKRGQDVALRCDPISGHVSLYWYRQALGQGPEFLTYFNYEAQQDKSGLPNDRFSAERPEGSISTLTIQRTEQRDSAMYRCASSLGGLSTDTQYFGPGTRLTVL.

This sequence joins TRBV9 and TRBJ1-1; tentatively, D is TRBD1 (6 bases). The CDR3 is made up of 12 amino acids. Trimming pared 2 bases from V and 7 bases from J, leaving 9 bases between. CDR1 is SGDLS, CDR2 YYNGEE, per germline. CDR3 coding DNA: TGTGCCAGCAGCGTCTTACAGGGTGAAGCTTTCTTT. Translation: CASSVLQGEAFF.

This sequence joins TRBV4-1 and TRBJ2-4; 8 bases are shared with TRBD1. The trim removed 8 bases at V and 5 bases at J, leaving 8 bases unmatched. The CDR3 length is 14 residues. Germline loops: CDR1 MGHRA, CDR2 YSYEKL. The CDR3 reads CASGPGTGENIQYF. The CDR3 nucleotides are TGCGCCAGCGGACCCGGGACAGGCGAAAACATTCAGTACTTC.

V is TRBV5-1 and J is TRBJ2-7; D may be TRBD2 (6 bases). Trimming cost V 3 bases and J 1 base, with 17 bases left between them. The CDR3 spans 16 residues. Germline loops: CDR1 SGHRS, CDR2 YFSETQ. CDR3 DNA sequence: TGCGCCAGCAGCTCCTTGGGGACGGGGACTTCCTACGAGCAGTACTTC. It translates to CASSSLGTGTSYEQYF.

This chain uses TRBV7-6 with TRBJ2-1; D is undetermined. Per the germline V gene, CDR1 is SGHVS and CDR2 is FNYEAQ. The CDR3 length is 17 residues. V gave up 5 bases and J gave up 3 bases, with 20 bases separating them. Here the CDR3 reads CASSRASVAAIYNEQFF. The CDR3, as DNA: TGTGCCAGCAGCCGAGCCTCTGTTGCGGCGATCTACAATGAGCAGTTCTTC.

J is TRBJ1-1 and V is TRBV28, with 8 bases matching TRBD1. Looked up from germline, CDR1 is MDHEN and CDR2 is SYDVKM. This CDR3 region has 15 residues. Unmatched junction bases numbered 6, after V lost 5 bases and J lost 1 base. In nucleotides, the CDR3 is TGTGCCAGCAGTACGGCCGGACAGGGGAACACTGAAGCTTTCTTT. This translates into CASSTAGQGNTEAFF.

The chain links TRBV30 to TRBJ1-2; 12 bases match TRBD1. The CDR3 length is 17 residues. Germline loops: CDR1 GTSNPN, CDR2 SVGIG (reference sequence). J was trimmed by 4 bases and V by 4 bases; bases with no gene match: 13. The CDR3 region has the DNA TGTGCCTGGACCAATCTGCTGGGGACAGGGGGCTCCTATGGCTACACCTTC. It translates to CAWTNLLGTGGSYGYTF.

The rearrangement links TRBV5-1 to TRBJ1-1; no clear D. This CDR3 contains 14 residues. Germline assignment: CDR1 SGHRS and CDR2 YFSETQ. Deletions cut 1 base from V and 1 base from J, with 8 bases between. This CDR3 reads CASSLWLQNTEAFF. The CDR3 bases are TGCGCCAGCAGCTTGTGGCTGCAGAACACTGAAGCTTTCTTT. Combining the CDR3 with reference TRBV5-1 and TRBJ1-1 gives the whole variable domain KAGVTQTPRYLIKTRGQQVTLSCSPISGHRSVSWYQQTPGQGLQFLFEYFSETQRNKGNFPGRFSGRQFSNSRSEMNVSTLELGDSALYLCASSLWLQNTEAFFGQGTRLTVV.

The V gene is TRBV7-2, the J gene TRBJ2-5; D is possibly TRBD2 (7 bases). Germline lookup yields CDR1 SGHTA and CDR2 FQGNSA. The CDR3 extends over 14 amino acids. V was clipped by 0 bases and J by 5 bases, with 10 bases between them. In nucleotides, the CDR3 is TGTGCCAGCAGCTTAGCGGGGAGGGGGGAGACCCAGTACTTC. It codes for CASSLAGRGETQYF. Filled out from reference TRBV7-2 and TRBJ2-5, the complete variable domain reads GAGVSQSPSNKVTEKGKDVELRCDPISGHTALYWYRQSLGQGLEFLIYFQGNSAPDKSGLPSDRFSAERTGGSVSTLTIQRTQQEDSAVYLCASSLAGRGETQYFGPGTRLLVL.

V usage is TRBV28 and J usage is TRBJ2-7; a weak D match, TRBD2 (6 bases). The V gene's germline CDR1 is MDHEN and CDR2 SYDVKM. This CDR3 spans 14 amino acids. Trimming shortened V by 1 base and J by 3 bases, and 10 bases separated the two germline ends. In DNA form, the CDR3 reads TGTGCCAGCAGTTTATCGGGACTCCTCTACGAGCAGTACTTC. Translation: CASSLSGLLYEQYF.

The genes are TRBV5-5 and TRBJ1-5, with D hard to call. Germline CDR1 is SGHKS and CDR2 is YYEKEE (reference sequence). This CDR3 has 13 residues. V dropped 3 bases and J dropped 7 bases, with 11 bases sitting between them. CDR3: CASSWRPTQPQHF. The DNA of the CDR3 is TGTGCCAGCAGCTGGAGACCCACACAGCCCCAGCATTTT.

The gene calls are TRBV6-1 and TRBJ1-5, with D hard to call. This CDR3 is 16 amino acids long. Trimming pared 2 bases from V and 5 bases from J, leaving 16 bases between. Per the germline V gene, CDR1 is MNHNS and CDR2 is SASEGT. CDR3 region: CASSEQFRAVDQPQHF. CDR3 DNA sequence: TGTGCCAGCAGTGAACAATTTCGGGCAGTCGATCAGCCCCAGCATTTT.

This chain links TRBV16 with TRBJ1-2; 8 nucleotides align to TRBD1. The CDR3 loop spans 14 amino acids. The V and J ends lost 2 bases and 6 bases, in that order; junction bases with no gene match: 5. CDR1 and CDR2 (germline): KGHSY, FQNENV. The CDR3 region is CASSQESTGDGYTF. DNA for the CDR3: TGTGCCAGCAGCCAAGAATCGACAGGGGATGGCTACACCTTC.

This sequence joins TRBV6-1 and TRBJ2-6; D gene uncertain. V gave up 6 bases and J gave up 0 bases, with 9 bases separating them. Germline values: CDR1 MNHNS, CDR2 SASEGT. The CDR3 loop spans 15 amino acids. The CDR3 coding sequence is TGTGCCAGCAGGGTAGGCCCCTCTGGGGCCAACGTCCTGACTTTC. Residues: CASRVGPSGANVLTF.

The genes are TRBV30 and TRBJ2-4, with D maybe TRBD1 (6 bases). V was shortened by 0 bases and J by 2 bases, with 11 bases between the two germline ends. This CDR3 contains 15 residues. CDR1 GTSNPN and CDR2 SVGIG come from the germline V gene (reference sequence). DNA of the CDR3: TGTGCCTGGAGTGTAGTCAGGGGAACCAAAAACATTCAGTACTTC. It codes for CAWSVVRGTKNIQYF.

This rearrangement joins TRBV7-2 to TRBJ1-4; D is ambiguous. The CDR3 covers 13 residues. Trimming cost V 5 bases and J 14 bases, with 18 bases left between them. Germline V gene lookup returns CDR1 SGHTA and CDR2 FQGNSA. CDR3 nucleotide sequence: TGTGCCAGCAGCCCCCCCCCGGGCCAGACGCTGTTTTTT. Protein: CASSPPPGQTLFF.

V gene TRBV11-2 combines with J gene TRBJ1-5, with TRBD1 matching over 7 bases. The J segment lost 6 bases and the V segment lost 5 bases, leaving 7 bases of the junction unmatched. CDR3 size: 14 residues. The germline V gene encodes CDR1 SGHAT and CDR2 FQNNGV. CDR3 nucleotide sequence: TGTGCCAGCAGCAACTCAGGGGGTGGTCAGCCCCAGCATTTT. Amino acid sequence: CASSNSGGGQPQHF.

The chain recombines TRBV27 with TRBJ2-7, with 7 bases identical to TRBD1. J gave up 4 bases and V 0 bases, and 6 bases lay outside the gene matches. Per germline, CDR1 MNHEY and CDR2 SMNVEV (reference sequence). The CDR3 has 15 amino acids. The CDR3 DNA reads as TGTGCCAGCAGTTTATCTCGACAGGGTGGGTACGAGCAGTACTTC. Its translation is CASSLSRQGGYEQYF.

V gene TRBV19 combines with J gene TRBJ2-2, with D maybe TRBD1 (5 bases). The CDR3 sequence is 14 residues long. Germline V gene sequence: CDR1 LNHDA, CDR2 SQIVND (reference sequence). V was trimmed by 6 bases and J by 5 bases, leaving 13 bases between them. This CDR3 is CASSPGRGTGELFF. In nucleotides, the CDR3 is TGTGCCAGTAGCCCTGGAAGGGGAACCGGGGAGCTGTTTTTT.

The chain recombines TRBV18 with TRBJ2-2, with D perhaps TRBD1 (6 bases). V was pared by 2 bases and J by 1 base, with 11 bases between. CDR1 and CDR2 (germline): KGHSH, LQKENI. The CDR3 covers 16 residues. In DNA, the CDR3 is TGTGCCAGCTCACCAGTGAGGGGACAGAACACCGGGGAGCTGTTTTTT. As protein: CASSPVRGQNTGELFF.

DNA of the CDR3: TGCGCCAGCAGCTCGTTGACAGGCGCTACCTACGAGCAGTACTTC. This sequence encodes CASSSLTGATYEQYF. V is TRBV5-1 and J is TRBJ2-7, with D perhaps matching TRBD1 (6 bases). This CDR3 comprises 15 residues. Germline V lookup: CDR1 SGHRS, CDR2 YFSETQ. V was clipped by 3 bases and J by 2 bases, with 15 bases between them.